This T cell receptor beta chain appears in the sequencing data of a study of blood T cell repertoires in COVID-19. Study information: Spain, Italy and the United States supplied samples that represented acute and convalescent COVID-19. The cDNA or gDNA used as material had been derived from T cells, B-cell-depleted T cells, or PBMCs.

Original data processing: Using reference gene primer amplification, nucleated cell counts were estimated. Using immunoSEQ multiplex PCR, the repertoire was profiled, and TCRdb retains in-frame clones only, with some absent. V and J calls and clone size are those listed in that table; D and trimming were worked out from the DNA. The table lists 85,000 to 90,000 clones, roughly four fifths of them singletons. The table lists this clone with a few counts. The CDR3 consists of 15 residues. Trimming removed 6 bases from V and 7 bases from J; junction bases left unmatched: 8. The germline V gene has CDR1 SNHLY and CDR2 FYNNEI.

Material for sequencing was peripheral blood. This sequence originates from a woman of 80 years or more with acute or convalescent COVID-19. The J gene is TRBJ2-2, the V gene TRBV2; 10 nucleotides align to TRBD1. CDR3 DNA sequence: TGTGCCAGCAGGGTTGACAGGGGGCGAAGCGGGGAGCTGTTTTTT. It specifies CASRVDRGRSGELFF.